These 4 T cell receptor beta chains were all obtained from the same sample, sequenced in a study of a mutant IDH1 vaccine in newly diagnosed glioma. The method was immunoSEQ multiplex PCR; TCRdb's version includes in-frame clones alone and lacks a portion of them. Of under 150,000 clones in the sample, 90% were seen once. No antigen has been assigned to these receptors. Time point indicated: week 11, during vaccination. A single vaccine dose contained 300 ug of mutant IDH1 20-mer peptide, and topical imiquimod was used with it. The sequenced sample was PBMCs, obtained from a glioma patient whose treatment included an IDH1 peptide vaccine. Receptors were obtained from a woman aged 45-65 years with glioma.

The chain combines TRBV7-3 with TRBJ2-7; the D call may be TRBD1 or TRBD2 (5 bases each). The CDR3 consists of 13 residues. Germline V gene sequence: CDR1 SGHTA, CDR2 FQGTGA. V dropped 4 bases and J dropped 9 bases, with 16 bases sitting between them. The CDR3 DNA is TGTGCCAGCAGCTGGGACCCGGGATCGGGGCAGTACTTC. This translates into CASSWDPGSGQYF.

This sequence joins TRBV7-9 and TRBJ2-7, with 7 bases lining up with TRBD1. Trimming cost V 5 bases and J 1 base; bases outside gene matches: 5. The CDR3 consists of 14 residues. The germline CDR1 and CDR2 sequences are SEHNR and FQNEAQ (reference sequence). The CDR3 bases are TGTGCCAGCAGCGTATACAGGGGATCCTACGAGCAGTACTTC. It yields the protein CASSVYRGSYEQYF.

The V gene is TRBV10-2, the J gene TRBJ2-4; perhaps TRBD1 as D (6 bases). The CDR3 totals 14 residues. Germline CDR1 reads WSHSY; CDR2 reads SAAADI. Deletions cut 7 bases from V and 2 bases from J, with 12 bases between. The CDR3 region is CASMIQGTKNIQYF. As DNA, the CDR3 is TGCGCCAGCATGATACAGGGAACCAAAAACATTCAGTACTTC.

The V gene is TRBV5-5, the J gene TRBJ1-6; no firm D call. The germline V gene has CDR1 SGHKS and CDR2 YYEKEE (reference sequence). Trimming shortened V by 1 base and J by 14 bases, and 7 bases separated the two germline ends. The CDR3 loop spans 11 amino acids. CDR3 residues: CASSLTRSLHF. In nucleotides, the CDR3 is TGTGCCAGCAGCTTGACCCGGTCCCTCCACTTT.